This T cell receptor beta chain was identified in a study of read filtering for tumor transcriptome and immune sequencing. In the study overall: Transcriptome libraries were built from DNase-treated RNA.

The CDR3 extends over 14 amino acids. Germline V lookup: CDR1 KGHDR, CDR2 SFDVKD. Study results and limitations: In IR-seq, single-read clonotypes were roughly 80% of clonotypes but around 3.2% of reads.

Sampling of bone marrow took place during active disease in every patient. Molecular barcoded adaptors covering alpha/delta and beta/gamma chains were used on roughly 400 ng RNA. TCRdb passed the reads through MiXCR, listing each CDR3 protein once. The profile shows about 41,000 distinct CDR3 sequences, around an eighth of them singletons. Comment on this clonotype: Its antigen is undetermined. One junction end disagrees with the germline gene, perhaps due to a read error.

The sequencing input was a population of CD138-negative cells sorted from bone marrow. The chain has TRBV24-1 and TRBJ2-1; D gene unclear. This TCR came from a donor at least 40 years old with multiple myeloma. CDR3: CATSDWNNYNAQFF. The DNA of the CDR3 is TGTGCCACCAGCGATTGGAATAACTACAATGCGCAGTTCTTC.